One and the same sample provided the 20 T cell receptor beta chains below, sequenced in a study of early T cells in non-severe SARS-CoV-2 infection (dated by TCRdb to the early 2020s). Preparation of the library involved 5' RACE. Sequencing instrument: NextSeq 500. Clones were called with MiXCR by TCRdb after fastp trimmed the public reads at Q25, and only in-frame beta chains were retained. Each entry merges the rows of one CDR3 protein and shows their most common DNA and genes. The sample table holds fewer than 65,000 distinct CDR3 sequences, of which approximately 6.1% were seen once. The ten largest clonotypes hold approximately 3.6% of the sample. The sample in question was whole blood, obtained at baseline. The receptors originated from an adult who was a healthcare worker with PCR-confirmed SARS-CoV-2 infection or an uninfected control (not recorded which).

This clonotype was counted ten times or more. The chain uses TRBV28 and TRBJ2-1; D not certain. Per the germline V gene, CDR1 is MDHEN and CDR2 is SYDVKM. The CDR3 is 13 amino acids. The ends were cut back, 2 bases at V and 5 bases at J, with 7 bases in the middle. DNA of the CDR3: TGTGCCAGCAGTTTAGTGGAGAACAATGAGCAGTTCTTC. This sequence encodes CASSLVENNEQFF.

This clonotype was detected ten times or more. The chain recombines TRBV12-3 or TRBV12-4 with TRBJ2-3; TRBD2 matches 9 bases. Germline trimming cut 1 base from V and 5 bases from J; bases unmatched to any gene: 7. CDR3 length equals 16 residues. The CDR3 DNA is TGTGCCAGCAGTTTAGGGACTAGCGCGGCCGGAGATACGCAGTATTTT. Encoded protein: CASSLGTSAAGDTQYF.

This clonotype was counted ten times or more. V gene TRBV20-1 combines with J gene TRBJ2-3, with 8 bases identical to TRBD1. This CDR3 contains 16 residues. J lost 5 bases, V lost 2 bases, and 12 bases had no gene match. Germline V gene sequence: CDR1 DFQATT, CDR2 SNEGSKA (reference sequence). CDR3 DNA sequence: TGCAGTGCTAGACCGCCGACAGGGGCTTGGGGAGATACGCAGTATTTT. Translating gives CSARPPTGAWGDTQYF.

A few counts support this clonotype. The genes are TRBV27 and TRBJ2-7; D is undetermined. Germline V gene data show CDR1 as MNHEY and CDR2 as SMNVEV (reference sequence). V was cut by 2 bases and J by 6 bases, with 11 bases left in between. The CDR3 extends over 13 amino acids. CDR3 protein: CASSLALRSEQYF. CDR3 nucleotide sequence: TGTGCCAGCAGTTTAGCCCTCAGGAGCGAGCAGTACTTC.

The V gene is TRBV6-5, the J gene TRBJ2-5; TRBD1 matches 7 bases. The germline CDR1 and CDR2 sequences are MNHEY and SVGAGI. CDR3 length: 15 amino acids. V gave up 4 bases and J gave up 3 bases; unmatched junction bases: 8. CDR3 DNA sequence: TGTGCCAGCAGTTCGGTCTACAGGGGTGAAGAGACCCAGTACTTC. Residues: CASSSVYRGEETQYF.

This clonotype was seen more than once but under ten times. CDR3 nucleotides: TGCGCCAGCAGCGCAGGGGATCCCCGCACAGATACGCAGTATTTT. It specifies CASSAGDPRTDTQYF. V is TRBV5-1 and J is TRBJ2-3, with a weak D call TRBD1 (6 bases). CDR3 length equals 15 residues. Germline-derived CDR1 and CDR2 are SGHRS and YFSETQ. The V end lost 4 bases, the J end lost 1 base, and 13 bases lay between the germline ends.

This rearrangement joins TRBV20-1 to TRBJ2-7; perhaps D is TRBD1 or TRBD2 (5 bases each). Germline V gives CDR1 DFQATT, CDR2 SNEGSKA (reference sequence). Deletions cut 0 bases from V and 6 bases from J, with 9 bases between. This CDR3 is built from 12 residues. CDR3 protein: CSARDLGVEQYF. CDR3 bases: TGCAGTGCTAGAGATCTGGGGGTCGAGCAGTACTTC.

The CDR3 reads CASSLNNYGYTF. The CDR3 coding sequence is TGTGCCAGCAGCTTAAATAACTATGGCTACACCTTC. The gene calls are TRBV7-9 and TRBJ1-2; the D is unclear. Germline CDR1 is SEHNR and CDR2 is FQNEAQ (reference sequence). V was clipped by 2 bases and J by 1 base, with 2 bases between them. CDR3 length: 12 residues.

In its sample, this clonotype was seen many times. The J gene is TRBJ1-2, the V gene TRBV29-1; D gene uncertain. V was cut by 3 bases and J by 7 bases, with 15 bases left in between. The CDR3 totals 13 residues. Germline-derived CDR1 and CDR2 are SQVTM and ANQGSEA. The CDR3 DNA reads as TGCAGCGTTGACCCGGAGGGCGCCGGTGGCTACACCTTC. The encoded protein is CSVDPEGAGGYTF.

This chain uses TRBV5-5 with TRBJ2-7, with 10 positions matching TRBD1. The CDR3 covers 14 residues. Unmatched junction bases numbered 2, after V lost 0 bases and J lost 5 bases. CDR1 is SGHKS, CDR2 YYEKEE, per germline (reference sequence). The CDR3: CASSLAGTGDEQYF. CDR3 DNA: TGTGCCAGCAGCTTGGCCGGGACAGGGGACGAGCAGTACTTC.

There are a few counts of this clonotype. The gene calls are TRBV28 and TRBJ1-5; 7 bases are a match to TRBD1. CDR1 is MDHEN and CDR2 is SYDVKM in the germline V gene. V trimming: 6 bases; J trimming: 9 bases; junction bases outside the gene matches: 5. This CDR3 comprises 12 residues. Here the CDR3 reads CASRTGRGPQHF. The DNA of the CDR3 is TGTGCCAGCAGGACAGGGAGAGGGCCCCAGCATTTT.

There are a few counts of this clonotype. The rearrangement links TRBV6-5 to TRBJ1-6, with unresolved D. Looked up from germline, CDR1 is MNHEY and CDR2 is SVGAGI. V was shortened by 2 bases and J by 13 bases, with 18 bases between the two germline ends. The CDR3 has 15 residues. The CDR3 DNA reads TGTGCCAGCAGTTACGAATCAGCTGATGGGTCTCCCCTCCACTTT. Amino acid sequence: CASSYESADGSPLHF.

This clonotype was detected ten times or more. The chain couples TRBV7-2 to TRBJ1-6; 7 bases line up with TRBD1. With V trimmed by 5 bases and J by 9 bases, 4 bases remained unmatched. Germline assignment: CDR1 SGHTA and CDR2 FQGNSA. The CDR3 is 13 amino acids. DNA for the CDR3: TGTGCCAGCAGCCCCGGGACAGTTTCACCCCTCCACTTT. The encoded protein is CASSPGTVSPLHF.

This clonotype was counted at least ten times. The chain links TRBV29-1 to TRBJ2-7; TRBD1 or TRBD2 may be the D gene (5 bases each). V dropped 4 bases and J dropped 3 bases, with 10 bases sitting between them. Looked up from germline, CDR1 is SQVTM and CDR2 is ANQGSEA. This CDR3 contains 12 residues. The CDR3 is CSVVTGGYEQYF. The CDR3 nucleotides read TGCAGCGTTGTCACAGGAGGCTACGAGCAGTACTTC.

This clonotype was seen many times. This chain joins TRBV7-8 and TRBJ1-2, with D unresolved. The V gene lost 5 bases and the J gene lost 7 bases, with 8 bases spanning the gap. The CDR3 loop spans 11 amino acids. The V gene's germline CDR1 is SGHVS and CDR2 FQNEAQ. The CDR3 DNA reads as TGTGCCAGCAGCACCCCCCGTGGCTACACCTTC. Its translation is CASSTPRGYTF.

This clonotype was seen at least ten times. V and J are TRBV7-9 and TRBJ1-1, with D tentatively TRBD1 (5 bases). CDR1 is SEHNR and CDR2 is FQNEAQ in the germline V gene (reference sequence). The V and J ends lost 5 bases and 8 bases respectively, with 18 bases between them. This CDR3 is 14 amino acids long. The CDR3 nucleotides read TGTGCCAGCAGCCCTACAGGATTAGACGTGGAAGCTTTCTTT. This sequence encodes CASSPTGLDVEAFF.

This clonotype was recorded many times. Here the CDR3 DNA reads TGTGCCAGCAGCTTAGATTGGGGGAGGGCCTACGAGCAGTACTTC. Its protein is CASSLDWGRAYEQYF. V and J are TRBV11-2 and TRBJ2-7; TRBD2 aligns across 7 bases. Per germline, CDR1 SGHAT and CDR2 FQNNGV. This CDR3 is 15 amino acids long. Losses at the gene ends were 0 bases for V and 2 bases for J; bases not matched to a gene: 4.

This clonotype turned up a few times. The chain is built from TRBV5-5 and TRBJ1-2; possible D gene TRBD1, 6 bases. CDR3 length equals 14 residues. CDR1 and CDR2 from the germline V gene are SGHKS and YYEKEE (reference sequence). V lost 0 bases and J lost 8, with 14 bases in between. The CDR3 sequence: CASSLAGQPDGYTF. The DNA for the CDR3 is TGTGCCAGCAGCTTGGCCGGACAGCCTGACGGCTACACCTTC.

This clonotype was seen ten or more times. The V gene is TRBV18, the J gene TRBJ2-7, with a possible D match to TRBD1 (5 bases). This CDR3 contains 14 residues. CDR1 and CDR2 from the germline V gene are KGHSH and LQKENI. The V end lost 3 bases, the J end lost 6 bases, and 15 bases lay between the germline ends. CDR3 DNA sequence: TGTGCCAGCTCACCTCAGGGAAATCCCCCCGAGCAGTACTTC. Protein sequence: CASSPQGNPPEQYF.

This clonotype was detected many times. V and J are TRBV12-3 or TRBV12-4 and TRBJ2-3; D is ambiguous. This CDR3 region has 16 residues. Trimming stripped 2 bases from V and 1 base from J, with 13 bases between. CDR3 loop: CASSLSGQARTDTQYF. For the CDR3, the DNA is TGTGCCAGCAGTTTAAGTGGTCAGGCGCGCACAGATACGCAGTATTTT.